The clone carrying this T cell receptor (beta chain) was seen more than once but under ten times. Its antigen is unidentified. Looked up from germline, CDR1 is DFQATT and CDR2 is SNEGSKA (reference sequence). The CDR3 extends over 11 amino acids. The data derive from a study of T-cell reconstitution after alpha-beta-depleted transplantation in children. General study results and limits: Expanded clones from the graft, numbering several hundred, reportedly supplied alpha-beta T cells about two months after transplant. T-cell counts and diversity at one year following transplant were attributed mainly to newly produced T cells. After transplant, high TCRbeta diversity at day 60 in some patients arose from surviving recipient T cells and thymic progenitors.

This sample's TCRbeta library carried unique molecular identifier barcodes. TCRdb itself ran the PCR reads through MiXCR, one entry per CDR3 protein. Of around 500,000 distinct CDR3 sequences listed, 20% to 25% are singletons. This sequence was found in a boy under two years old who had a stem cell transplant for acute myeloid leukemia, so the T cells may come from the graft donor. The V call is TRBV20-1, the J call TRBJ1-2; the D gene is possibly TRBD1 (6 bases). The source material was PBMCs, mostly from graft donor cells, sampled 360 days after TCRalphabeta/CD19-depleted stem cell transplant. The CDR3 protein is CRANLGQLYTF. The CDR3 DNA reads TGCAGAGCGAACCTCGGACAGCTCTACACCTTC.